The 20 T cell receptor beta chains reported below all come from one sample, sequenced in a study of human thymus T cells. Thymic material originated from resections removed in the course of corrective heart surgery. Using immunoSEQ multiplex PCR, the repertoire was profiled, and TCRdb retains in-frame clones only, with some absent. In the table there are approximately 70,000 clones, approximately 95% of which are singletons. Sequenced: thymus tissue. These receptors all come from a girl less than two years old with a congenital heart defect but otherwise immunologically healthy.

This chain uses TRBV4-2 with TRBJ2-1, with 12 bases aligning to TRBD2. From germline, CDR1 is LGHNA and CDR2 YNFKEQ. V was pared by 1 base and J by 6 bases, with 4 bases of the junction left unmatched. This CDR3 comprises 16 residues. DNA for the CDR3: TGTGCCAGCAGCCAAGTGAGACTAGCGGGAGTCAATGAGCAGTTCTTC. Amino acid sequence: CASSQVRLAGVNEQFF.

V gene TRBV9 combines with J gene TRBJ2-2; no clear D gene. V lost 0 bases to trimming and J lost 2 bases, with 5 bases between them. The germline CDR1 and CDR2 sequences are SGDLS and YYNGEE. This CDR3 contains 14 residues. CDR3 region: CASSVAHNTGELFF. Here the CDR3 DNA reads TGTGCCAGCAGCGTAGCTCACAACACCGGGGAGCTGTTTTTT.

CDR3 nucleotide sequence: TGCGCCGCTCAAGGGGGAGGGCCAGTCGGCTACGAGCAGTACTTC. Its protein product is CAAQGGGPVGYEQYF. V gene TRBV10-2 combines with J gene TRBJ2-7; a weak D match, TRBD2 (7 bases). The V gene lost 11 bases and the J gene lost 3 bases, with 23 bases spanning the gap. The CDR3 has 15 amino acids. Germline CDR1 reads WSHSY; CDR2 reads SAAADI.

The rearrangement joins TRBV27 to TRBJ2-1; D not certain. This CDR3 spans 15 amino acids. The V gene lost 3 bases and the J gene lost 2 bases, with 11 bases spanning the gap. Per germline, CDR1 MNHEY and CDR2 SMNVEV (reference sequence). As DNA, the CDR3 is TGTGCCAGCAGTTTGTTCTGGAAGCCCTACAATGAGCAGTTCTTC. Protein: CASSLFWKPYNEQFF.

V usage is TRBV7-9 and J usage is TRBJ1-2, with 8 bases fitting TRBD1. Germline V gene sequence: CDR1 SEHNR, CDR2 FQNEAQ (reference sequence). The CDR3 runs to 13 residues. Trimming cost V 5 bases and J 8 bases; bases outside gene matches: 7. The CDR3 sequence is CASSRQGPGGYTF. CDR3 nucleotide sequence: TGTGCCAGCAGCCGACAGGGGCCAGGAGGCTACACCTTC.

The chain carries TRBV11-3 and TRBJ1-1; weak D call: TRBD1 (5 bases). The CDR3 extends over 12 amino acids. Germline CDR1 is SGHNT and CDR2 is YENEEA. Trimming shortened V by 8 bases and J by 5 bases, and 12 bases separated the two germline ends. CDR3 sequence: CASRGPGTEAFF. CDR3 bases: TGTGCCAGCCGGGGCCCGGGGACTGAAGCTTTCTTT.

The count of this clone is one. The CDR3 DNA follows: TGTGCCAGCAGTTACTCCTCACTAGCGGGAGGCTACGAGCAGTACTTC. Protein sequence: CASSYSSLAGGYEQYF. V and J are TRBV6-8 and TRBJ2-7; 12 bases line up with TRBD2. Germline lookup yields CDR1 MNHGY and CDR2 SAAAGT. The CDR3 runs 16 residues. V dropped 0 bases and J dropped 3; count of bases not matched to a gene: 3.

This clone has a handful of counts. The genes are TRBV9 and TRBJ1-1; D not certain. CDR3 length equals 13 residues. V was pared by 0 bases and J by 10 bases, with 13 bases between. Germline lookup yields CDR1 SGDLS and CDR2 YYNGEE. DNA for the CDR3: TGTGCCAGCAGCGTAGCCGACCATATGGTAGCTTTCTTT. Its protein product is CASSVADHMVAFF. The complete variable domain, with remaining parts taken from reference TRBV9 and TRBJ1-1, reads DSGVTQTPKHLITATGQRVTLRCSPRSGDLSVYWYQQSLDQGLQFLIQYYNGEERAKGNILERFSAQQFPDLHSELNLSSLELGDSALYFCASSVADHMVAFFGQGTRLTVV.

The rearrangement joins TRBV11-2 to TRBJ1-1; D remains ambiguous. Trimming removed 2 bases at V and 1 base at J, with 8 bases between. The V gene's germline CDR1 is SGHAT and CDR2 FQNNGV. CDR3 length: 14 amino acids. In nucleotides, the CDR3 is TGTGCCAGCAGCTTACAGCGTAGGAACACTGAAGCTTTCTTT. Protein sequence: CASSLQRRNTEAFF.

V usage is TRBV5-6 and J usage is TRBJ2-3; the match to TRBD2 covers 9 bases. The germline CDR1 and CDR2 sequences are SGHDT and YYEEEE. The CDR3 has 18 residues. Trimming at V came to 0 bases and at J to 0 bases, leaving 8 bases not matched to a gene. The CDR3 DNA follows: TGTGCCAGCAGCTTGGATGGCGGGAGGGTTGTGAGCACAGATACGCAGTATTTT. It encodes CASSLDGGRVVSTDTQYF.

In nucleotides, the CDR3 is TGTGCCAGCAGCCTTTGGACACCCAAAAACTCACTAGCGGGAGATGTAAGCACAGATACGCAGTATTTT. It translates to CASSLWTPKNSLAGDVSTDTQYF. V and J are TRBV4-2 and TRBJ2-3; 11 nucleotides align to TRBD2. Germline CDR1 and CDR2: LGHNA and YNFKEQ. V dropped 4 bases and J dropped 0; count of bases not matched to a gene: 24. CDR3 size: 23 residues.

The chain has TRBV10-3 and TRBJ2-1; D is unclear. With 5 bases removed from V and 2 bases from J, the gap between germline ends came to 13 bases. CDR3 size: 15 residues. CDR1 ENHRY and CDR2 SYGVKD come from the germline V gene. The CDR3 reads CAISIASRTYNEQFF. The CDR3 nucleotides are TGTGCCATCAGTATAGCTTCTCGAACCTACAATGAGCAGTTCTTC.

This clone was seen once. The rearrangement uses TRBV2 and TRBJ1-1; D gene uncertain. The CDR3 length is 13 residues. Germline V gene data show CDR1 as SNHLY and CDR2 as FYNNEI. Trimming shortened V by 8 bases and J by 5 bases, and 15 bases separated the two germline ends. CDR3 protein: CASPHPEGTEAFF. The DNA of the CDR3 is TGTGCCAGCCCCCATCCTGAAGGGACTGAAGCTTTCTTT.

The chain carries TRBV18 and TRBJ2-7, with D tentatively TRBD1 (6 bases). V dropped 6 bases and J dropped 5 bases, with 14 bases sitting between them. Germline V gene lookup returns CDR1 KGHSH and CDR2 LQKENI. There are 13 residues in the CDR3. CDR3 amino acids: CASSRQVWDEQYF. The CDR3 DNA is TGTGCCAGCTCTAGACAGGTTTGGGACGAGCAGTACTTC.

The chain is built from TRBV27 and TRBJ2-3, with unresolved D. Trimming took 5 bases from V and 5 from J, leaving 17 bases between them. The CDR3 has 15 residues. Germline V lookup: CDR1 MNHEY, CDR2 SMNVEV (reference sequence). CDR3 DNA sequence: TGTGCCAGCAGTCCCCCCGGCGCGGTGAGAGATACGCAGTATTTT. It encodes CASSPPGAVRDTQYF.

This sequence joins TRBV28 and TRBJ2-7; D is possibly TRBD1 (7 bases). V lost 0 bases and J 6 bases, leaving 12 bases between the germline ends. This CDR3 spans 14 amino acids. Germline assignment: CDR1 MDHEN and CDR2 SYDVKM. CDR3 residues: CASSLCRQGGEQYF. In nucleotides, the CDR3 is TGTGCCAGCAGTTTATGCCGGCAGGGGGGCGAGCAGTACTTC.

V is TRBV28 and J is TRBJ1-2; D ambiguous. Looked up from germline, CDR1 is MDHEN and CDR2 is SYDVKM. Trimming shortened V by 2 bases and J by 2 bases, and 9 bases separated the two germline ends. The CDR3 has 14 residues. The CDR3 DNA sequence: TGTGCCAGCAGTTTAGAGGGCCGGAACTATGGCTACACCTTC. It translates to CASSLEGRNYGYTF.

The rearrangement joins TRBV5-1 to TRBJ2-1, with 12 bases aligning to TRBD2. CDR3 length: 20 amino acids. The V and J ends lost 0 bases and 7 bases, in that order; junction bases with no gene match: 17. Germline V lookup: CDR1 SGHRS, CDR2 YFSETQ. Here the CDR3 DNA reads TGCGCCAGCAGCTTGGCCTCGGCTAGCGGGAGGGCCTTGAGGACGAATGAGCAGTTCTTC. Its protein product is CASSLASASGRALRTNEQFF.

Concerning this clone: The conserved phenylalanine or tryptophan normally closing the CDR3 is absent here, so this likely arose from a read error. Because the CDR3's place on the DNA is in doubt, the DNA is left out and the CDR3 is given as listed by TCRdb. The chain recombines TRBV6-1 with TRBJ2-7; the table's D call TRBD1 went unverified against the DNA. The CDR3 adds up to 9 amino acids, both ends counted. Germline CDR1 reads MNHNS; CDR2 reads SASEGT. The CDR3 loop is CASRVPQSQ.

This clone has a single count. This sequence joins TRBV7-8 and TRBJ1-1, with 7 nucleotides matching TRBD1. Germline values: CDR1 SGHVS, CDR2 FQNEAQ. The V gene end was trimmed by 3 bases and the J gene end by 0 bases; junction bases not matched to a gene: 10. The CDR3 spans 17 residues. In nucleotides, the CDR3 is TGTGCCAGCAGCTTGAGGGGACAGACACCAATGAACACTGAAGCTTTCTTT. Its protein is CASSLRGQTPMNTEAFF.